One sample yielded the 19 T cell receptor beta chains listed below, sequenced in a study of response to subunit inactivated influenza vaccine. A single record per CDR3 protein comes from TCRdb applying MiXCR to the RT-PCR reads. The sample holds about 650,000 distinct CDR3 sequences; around 15% are singletons and the top ten take roughly 7.2%. The sequencing used PBMCs from blood, collected 14 to 15 days before vaccination. The receptors come from a man aged 50 or older who received an inactivated influenza vaccine.

V usage is TRBV20-1 and J usage is TRBJ2-7, with 12 positions matching TRBD2. The CDR3 consists of 15 residues. The J segment lost 4 bases and the V segment lost 2 bases, leaving 6 bases of the junction unmatched. Germline V CDR1 and CDR2: DFQATT, SNEGSKA (reference sequence). CDR3 DNA: TGCAGTGCTAGACTGACTAGCGGGAGTGGGTACGAGCAGTACTTC. It encodes CSARLTSGSGYEQYF.

This clonotype was seen a handful of times. The chain employs TRBV7-9 and TRBJ2-2; TRBD1 agrees at 8 bases. The CDR3 covers 17 residues. Losses at the gene ends were 3 bases for V and 1 base for J; bases not matched to a gene: 7. Per the germline V gene, CDR1 is SEHNR and CDR2 is FQNEAQ (reference sequence). For the CDR3, the DNA is TGTGCCAGCAGCTTCAGTCCCGGACAGGGGAACACCGGGGAGCTGTTTTTT. Translated, it gives CASSFSPGQGNTGELFF.

The chain employs TRBV10-3 and TRBJ2-2, with 11 bases lining up with TRBD1. CDR1 is ENHRY and CDR2 is SYGVKD in the germline V gene. The CDR3 is 16 amino acids. After removal of 6 bases from V and 4 bases from J, the junction contained 7 bases not matched to a gene. CDR3 DNA sequence: TGTGCCATCAGGACAGCCGGGACAGGGGGCACCGGGGAGCTGTTTTTT. As protein: CAIRTAGTGGTGELFF.

This clonotype has only a few counts. V usage is TRBV28 and J usage is TRBJ2-7, with 10 bases identical to TRBD2. The CDR3 loop spans 16 amino acids. V lost 4 bases and J lost 0; bases outside the gene matches: 6. Germline V gives CDR1 MDHEN, CDR2 SYDVKM. As DNA, the CDR3 is TGTGCCAGCAGTTCGAGGTGGACTAGCGGCTCCTACGAGCAGTACTTC. Its protein is CASSSRWTSGSYEQYF. Full variable domain (remainder filled in from reference TRBV28 and TRBJ2-7): DVKVTQSSRYLVKRTGEKVFLECVQDMDHENMFWYRQDPGLGLRLIYFSYDVKMKEKGDIPEGYSVSREKKERFSLILESASTNQTSMYLCASSSRWTSGSYEQYFGPGTRLTVT.

This clonotype has a count of ten or more. This chain connects TRBV10-3 to TRBJ2-2; D assignment may be TRBD1 or TRBD2 (7 bases each). The germline V gene has CDR1 ENHRY and CDR2 SYGVKD. Trimming removed 6 bases from V and 6 bases from J, with 17 bases in between. This CDR3 comprises 15 residues. Here the CDR3 DNA reads TGTGCCATCAGCCCCCAGGGGGGGTCTCCCGGGGAGCTGTTTTTT. Protein product: CAISPQGGSPGELFF.

This clonotype was picked up many times. The J gene is TRBJ2-1, the V gene TRBV20-1; D uncertain. The length of the CDR3 is 15 residues. Looked up from germline, CDR1 is DFQATT and CDR2 is SNEGSKA (reference sequence). Between the trimmed V and J ends, which lost 0 bases and 7 bases, there was a span of 16 bases. In nucleotides, the CDR3 is TGCAGTGCTAGAGACCTATTGACCCCGGAGAATGAGCAGTTCTTC. Amino acid sequence: CSARDLLTPENEQFF.

The table lists this clonotype with a few counts. The chain couples TRBV10-3 to TRBJ2-2; weak D call: TRBD1 (5 bases). Between the trimmed V and J ends, which lost 5 bases and 2 bases, there was a span of 15 bases. CDR3 length: 16 residues. Germline V gene lookup returns CDR1 ENHRY and CDR2 SYGVKD. CDR3 loop: CAISPVTVDNTGELFF. The CDR3 coding sequence is TGTGCCATCAGTCCAGTGACAGTGGACAACACCGGGGAGCTGTTTTTT.

The V call is TRBV18, the J call TRBJ2-5; D could derive from TRBD1 or TRBD2 (7 bases each). This CDR3 has 15 amino acids. V lost 0 bases and J 5 bases, leaving 13 bases between the germline ends. Germline assignment: CDR1 KGHSH and CDR2 LQKENI. The CDR3: CASSPPNRGGETQYF. The CDR3 DNA sequence: TGTGCCAGCTCACCACCGAACAGGGGAGGGGAGACCCAGTACTTC.

This clonotype has more than one count but fewer than ten. The chain couples TRBV4-1 to TRBJ2-5; D unclear. CDR3 length: 18 amino acids. Trimming cost V 4 bases and J 3 bases, with 24 bases left between them. The germline V gene encodes CDR1 MGHRA and CDR2 YSYEKL. CDR3 residues: CASSRQIPPATGEETQYF. CDR3 in DNA: TGCGCCAGCAGCCGACAAATTCCCCCAGCGACTGGGGAAGAGACCCAGTACTTC.

This sequence joins TRBV10-2 and TRBJ2-7, with 7 positions matching TRBD2. V dropped 7 bases and J dropped 4; count of bases not matched to a gene: 10. The germline gives CDR1 WSHSY, CDR2 SAAADI. The CDR3 totals 14 residues. CDR3 coding DNA: TGCGCCAGCATCGACGAGCGGGATAGTTACGAGCAGTACTTC. Translated, it gives CASIDERDSYEQYF.

The V and J genes are TRBV5-1 and TRBJ2-7; D is unresolved. Germline V lookup: CDR1 SGHRS, CDR2 YFSETQ. The CDR3 is 13 residues long. V was clipped by 0 bases and J by 6 bases, with 10 bases between them. CDR3 sequence: CASSLASYSEQYF. In nucleotides, the CDR3 is TGCGCCAGCAGCTTGGCCTCATACTCCGAGCAGTACTTC.

This chain connects TRBV7-8 to TRBJ2-7; perhaps TRBD2 as D (7 bases). The V end was cut by 3 bases, the J end by 4 bases, with 13 bases between. The germline CDR1 and CDR2 sequences are SGHVS and FQNEAQ. The CDR3 is made up of 14 amino acids. The CDR3 coding sequence is TGTGCCAGCAGCTTGGGGGGGCCCCCTTACGAGCAGTACTTC. This codes for CASSLGGPPYEQYF.

The V call is TRBV28, the J call TRBJ2-5; maybe TRBD2 (6 bases). CDR3 size: 16 residues. V shed 3 bases and J shed 5 bases, with 19 bases lying between them. The germline gives CDR1 MDHEN, CDR2 SYDVKM. CDR3 amino acids: CASSFYGSQVSETQYF. As DNA, the CDR3 is TGTGCCAGCAGTTTTTACGGGAGCCAAGTGTCGGAGACCCAGTACTTC.

This clonotype appeared many times. The CDR3 reads CASSPREGYEQYF. The CDR3 DNA reads as TGTGCCAGCTCACCACGGGAGGGTTACGAGCAGTACTTC. The chain links TRBV18 to TRBJ2-7, with 7 nucleotides matching TRBD2. CDR3 length: 13 amino acids. CDR1 is KGHSH, CDR2 LQKENI, per germline. The ends lost 1 base at V and 4 bases at J; junction bases unmatched: 1.

The chain employs TRBV3-1 and TRBJ2-2; D assignment may be TRBD1 or TRBD2 (5 bases each). V was shortened by 1 base and J by 7 bases, with 13 bases between the two germline ends. Germline loops: CDR1 LGHDT, CDR2 YNNKEL (reference sequence). The CDR3 has 15 residues. CDR3 bases: TGTGCCAGCAGCCAAGCCCCGGGACGGGGCGGGGAGCTGTTTTTT. Protein sequence: CASSQAPGRGGELFF.

This clonotype was observed a few times. This chain links TRBV20-1 with TRBJ2-1; the D gene is possibly TRBD2 (7 bases). Germline V gene data show CDR1 as DFQATT and CDR2 as SNEGSKA (reference sequence). Trimming left V 6 bases short and J 2 bases short, with 14 bases between. The CDR3 spans 14 residues. The CDR3 reads CSAGGQGPYNEQFF. Written as DNA, the CDR3 is TGCAGTGCCGGGGGGCAGGGACCCTACAATGAGCAGTTCTTC.

The V call is TRBV27, the J call TRBJ2-2; perhaps D is TRBD1 or TRBD2 (5 bases each). The V end was cut by 6 bases, the J end by 1 base, with 9 bases between. The CDR3 has 14 amino acids. Germline V gene data show CDR1 as MNHEY and CDR2 as SMNVEV (reference sequence). Written as DNA, the CDR3 is TGTGCCAGCAGATGGGACGTGAACACCGGGGAGCTGTTTTTT. It specifies CASRWDVNTGELFF.

The chain couples TRBV11-2 to TRBJ2-6; D ambiguous. The length of the CDR3 is 16 residues. The germline V gene encodes CDR1 SGHAT and CDR2 FQNNGV. Trimming left V 5 bases short and J 1 base short, with 12 bases between. The CDR3 spells CASSPSVGSGANVLTF. DNA for the CDR3: TGTGCCAGCAGCCCATCAGTCGGATCTGGGGCCAACGTCCTGACTTTC.

At least ten counts were recorded for this clonotype. V usage is TRBV10-3 and J usage is TRBJ2-5, with D tentatively TRBD1 (6 bases). CDR1 and CDR2 from the germline V gene are ENHRY and SYGVKD. V gave up 9 bases and J gave up 2 bases, with 13 bases separating them. The CDR3 extends over 13 amino acids. The CDR3 nucleotides are TGTGCCATAGCCGGGACACATCAAGAGACCCAGTACTTC. Encoded protein: CAIAGTHQETQYF.